Sequencing of this TCR beta chain was carried out in a study of long-term antiretroviral therapy in people with HIV. Whole-study findings and limits: Information on adherence, resistance and therapy changes was unavailable. Older ART regimens were possibly in use when the blood was collected between about 2004 and 2018.

They ran version v3.0 of the immunoSEQ assay at survey level. Repertoires were generated with immunoSEQ multiplex PCR, while TCRdb's copy carries only in-frame clones and drops some. Among 20,000 to 25,000 clones listed, about 88% were seen once. The CDR3 runs to 19 residues. V gave up 0 bases and J gave up 4 bases, with 19 bases separating them. CDR1 and CDR2 from the germline V gene are MGHRA and YSYEKL. Regarding this clone: Antigen: not known.

The input for sequencing was unsorted PBMCs, taken 0.6 years after starting antiretroviral therapy. This TCR was sampled from a man aged 55-75 years with HIV. This rearrangement joins TRBV4-1 to TRBJ2-6; D might be TRBD1 or TRBD2, each matching 6 bases. The CDR3 sequence is CASSQERYPGARGANVLTF. The CDR3 nucleotides are TGCGCCAGCAGCCAAGAAAGGTATCCGGGGGCGCGCGGGGCCAACGTCCTGACTTTC.